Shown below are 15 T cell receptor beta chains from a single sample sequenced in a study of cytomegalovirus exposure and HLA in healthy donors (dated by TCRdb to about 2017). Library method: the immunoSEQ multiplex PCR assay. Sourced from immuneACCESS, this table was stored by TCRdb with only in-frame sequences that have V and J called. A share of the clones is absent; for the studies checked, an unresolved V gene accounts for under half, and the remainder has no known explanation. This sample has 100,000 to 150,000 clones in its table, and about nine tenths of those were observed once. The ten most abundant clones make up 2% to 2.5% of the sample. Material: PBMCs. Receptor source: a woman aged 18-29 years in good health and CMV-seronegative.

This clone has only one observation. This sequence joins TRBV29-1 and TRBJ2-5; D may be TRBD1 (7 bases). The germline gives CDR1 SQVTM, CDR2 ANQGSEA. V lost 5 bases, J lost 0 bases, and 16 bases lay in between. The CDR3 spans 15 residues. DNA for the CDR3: TGCAGCGTTTGGGGGCGGGACAGAAACCAAGAGACCCAGTACTTC. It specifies CSVWGRDRNQETQYF.

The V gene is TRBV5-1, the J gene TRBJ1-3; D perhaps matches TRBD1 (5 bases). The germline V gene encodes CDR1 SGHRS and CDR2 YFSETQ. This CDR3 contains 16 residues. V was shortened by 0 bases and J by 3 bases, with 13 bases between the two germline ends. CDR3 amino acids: CASSLGPQVGGNTIYF. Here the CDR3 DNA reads TGCGCCAGCAGCTTGGGGCCACAGGTTGGTGGAAACACCATATATTTT.

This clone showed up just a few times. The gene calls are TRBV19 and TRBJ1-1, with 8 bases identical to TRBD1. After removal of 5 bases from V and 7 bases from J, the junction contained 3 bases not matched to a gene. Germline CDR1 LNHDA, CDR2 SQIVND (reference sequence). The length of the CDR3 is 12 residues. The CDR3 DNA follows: TGTGCCAGTAGTCACGGACAGGGTGAAGCTTTCTTT. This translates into CASSHGQGEAFF.

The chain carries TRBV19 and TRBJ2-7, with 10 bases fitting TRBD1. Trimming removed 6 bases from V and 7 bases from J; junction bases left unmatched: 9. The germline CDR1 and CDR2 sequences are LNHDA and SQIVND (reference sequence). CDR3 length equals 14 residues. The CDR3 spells CASSPGTGVEEQYF. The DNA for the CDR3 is TGTGCCAGTAGCCCCGGGACAGGGGTGGAAGAGCAGTACTTC.

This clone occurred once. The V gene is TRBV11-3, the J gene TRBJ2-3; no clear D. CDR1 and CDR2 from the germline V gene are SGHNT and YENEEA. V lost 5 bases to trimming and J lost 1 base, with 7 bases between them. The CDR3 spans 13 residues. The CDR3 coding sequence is TGTGCCAGCAGCCTCCTTCGCACAGATACGCAGTATTTT. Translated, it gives CASSLLRTDTQYF.

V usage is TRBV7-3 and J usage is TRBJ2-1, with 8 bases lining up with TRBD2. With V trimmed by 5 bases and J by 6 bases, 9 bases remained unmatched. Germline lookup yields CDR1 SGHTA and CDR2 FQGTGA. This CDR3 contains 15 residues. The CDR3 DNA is TGTGCCAGCAGCCCACCCAGCGGGAGCATCAATGAGCAGTTCTTC. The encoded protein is CASSPPSGSINEQFF.

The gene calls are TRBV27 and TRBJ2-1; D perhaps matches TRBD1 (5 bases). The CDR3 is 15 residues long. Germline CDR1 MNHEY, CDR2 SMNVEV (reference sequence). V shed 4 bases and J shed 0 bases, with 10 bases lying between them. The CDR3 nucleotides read TGTGCCAGCAGTTCGTCAGACAGCTCCTACAATGAGCAGTTCTTC. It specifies CASSSSDSSYNEQFF.

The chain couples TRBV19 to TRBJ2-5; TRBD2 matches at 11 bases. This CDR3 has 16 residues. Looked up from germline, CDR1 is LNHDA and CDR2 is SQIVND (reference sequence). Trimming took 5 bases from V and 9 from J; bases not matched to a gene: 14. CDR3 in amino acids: CASSATSGTAVGAQYF. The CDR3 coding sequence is TGTGCCAGTAGTGCGACTAGCGGGACCGCGGTGGGAGCCCAGTACTTC.

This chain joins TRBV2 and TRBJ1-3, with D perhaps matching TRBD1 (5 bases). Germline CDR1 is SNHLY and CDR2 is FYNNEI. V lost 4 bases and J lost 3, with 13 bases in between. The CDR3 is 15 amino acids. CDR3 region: CASSGVQGGGNTIYF. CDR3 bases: TGTGCCAGCAGTGGAGTCCAGGGCGGTGGAAACACCATATATTTT.

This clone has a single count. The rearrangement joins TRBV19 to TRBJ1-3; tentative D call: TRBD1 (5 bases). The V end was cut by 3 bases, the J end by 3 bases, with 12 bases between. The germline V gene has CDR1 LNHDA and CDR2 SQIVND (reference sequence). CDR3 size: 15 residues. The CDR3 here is CASSIDSWDGNTIYF. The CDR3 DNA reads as TGTGCCAGTAGTATTGACAGCTGGGATGGAAACACCATATATTTT.

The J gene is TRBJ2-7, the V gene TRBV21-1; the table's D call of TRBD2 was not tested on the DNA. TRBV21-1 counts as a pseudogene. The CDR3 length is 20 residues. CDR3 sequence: CASSEELRAAETNNSYEQYF. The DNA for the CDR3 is TGTGCCAGCAGCGAGGAACTTAGGGCGGCCGAGACTAACAACTCCTACGAGCAGTACTTC.

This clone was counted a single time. CDR3 sequence: CSAKEGYEQYF. The CDR3, as DNA: TGCAGTGCAAAGGAGGGCTACGAGCAGTACTTC. The rearrangement links TRBV20-1 to TRBJ2-7; possible D gene TRBD2, 6 bases. The CDR3 is 11 residues long. The V and J ends lost 6 bases and 3 bases respectively, with 9 bases between them. The V gene's germline CDR1 is DFQATT and CDR2 SNEGSKA (reference sequence).

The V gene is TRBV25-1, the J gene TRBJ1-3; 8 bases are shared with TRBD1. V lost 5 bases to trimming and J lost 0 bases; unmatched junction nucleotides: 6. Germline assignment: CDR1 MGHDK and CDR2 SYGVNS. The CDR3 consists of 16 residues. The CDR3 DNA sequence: TGTGCCAGCAGTAATACAGGGGGAAGCTCTGGAAACACCATATATTTT. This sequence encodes CASSNTGGSSGNTIYF.

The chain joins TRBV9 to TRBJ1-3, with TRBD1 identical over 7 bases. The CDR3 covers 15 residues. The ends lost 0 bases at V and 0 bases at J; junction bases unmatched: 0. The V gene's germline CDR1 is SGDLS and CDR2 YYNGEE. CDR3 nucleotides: TGTGCCAGCAGCGTAGGGGACAGCTCTGGAAACACCATATATTTT. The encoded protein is CASSVGDSSGNTIYF.

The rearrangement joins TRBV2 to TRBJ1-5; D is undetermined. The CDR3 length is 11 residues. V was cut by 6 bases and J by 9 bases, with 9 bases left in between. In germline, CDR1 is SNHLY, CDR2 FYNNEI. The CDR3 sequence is CASSPEGPQHF. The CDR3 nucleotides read TGTGCCAGCAGCCCAGAGGGGCCCCAGCATTTT.